The present TCR beta chain was sequenced within a study of CD8+CD57+ T cells in acquired aplastic anemia. Study background: CD4+ and CD8+ cells, once sorted, gave DNA averaging roughly 3 ug.

From germline, CDR1 is SGHTA and CDR2 FQGTGA. V was shortened by 6 bases and J by 8 bases, with 16 bases between the two germline ends. This CDR3 is built from 14 residues. Genomic DNA, serving as template, underwent TCR beta VDJ and CDR3 profiling. Via MiXCR, TCRdb re-called the reads, giving one row per CDR3 protein. The sample contains around 180,000 distinct CDR3 sequences, 64% of which appear only once. The V and J genes are TRBV7-3 and TRBJ1-4, with D perhaps TRBD1 (5 bases). The sequencing input was sorted CD4+, CD8+, or CD8+CD57+ T cells (not recorded which) from PBMCs. The TCR sequence derives from a human donor with severe aplastic anemia or a healthy control (not recorded which). CDR3 nucleotides: TGTGCCAGCAGACCGGGGGATTGGGCGGAAAAACTGTTTTTT. It translates to CASRPGDWAEKLFF.